These 28 T cell receptor beta chains were sequenced from one sample in a study of graft-versus-host responses after intestinal transplantation. TCRdb's copy holds only in-frame clones and misses some; the assay was immunoSEQ multiplex PCR. There are approximately 110,000 clones in the sample; 85% to 95% occur only once, and more than 0.9% lies in the top ten. Their specific antigens are unknown. Sequenced here: unstimulated CD8+ T cells sorted from spleen or lymph node cells, sampled before transplant. The receptors were gathered from a human donor who was the organ donor for an intestinal transplant.

This rearrangement joins TRBV27 to TRBJ2-5, with 10 bases fitting TRBD2. The J segment lost 2 bases and the V segment lost 8 bases, leaving 14 bases of the junction unmatched. This CDR3 region has 17 residues. Looked up from germline, CDR1 is MNHEY and CDR2 is SMNVEV (reference sequence). CDR3 coding DNA: TGTGCCAGCTCCCCCGGAACTAGCGGGAACGGTCAAGAGACCCAGTACTTC. Residues: CASSPGTSGNGQETQYF.

V gene TRBV9 combines with J gene TRBJ2-5, with D tentatively TRBD1 (6 bases). Looked up from germline, CDR1 is SGDLS and CDR2 is YYNGEE. CDR3 length: 16 residues. The V gene lost 3 bases and the J gene lost 2 bases, with 17 bases spanning the gap. The CDR3 coding sequence is TGTGCCAGCAGCGCGGGACACCATAAATTTCAAGAGACCCAGTACTTC. It is translated as CASSAGHHKFQETQYF.

J is TRBJ1-1 and V is TRBV2; tentative D call: TRBD1 (6 bases). V gave up 7 bases and J gave up 1 base, with 10 bases separating them. The CDR3 covers 13 residues. CDR1 is SNHLY, CDR2 FYNNEI, per germline. In DNA form, the CDR3 reads TGTGCCAGCAATGGAGGGGGGAACACTGAAGCTTTCTTT. Encoded protein: CASNGGGNTEAFF.

The chain employs TRBV6-1 and TRBJ1-4, with D unresolved. The CDR3 has 15 residues. Trimming removed 1 base at V and 6 bases at J, with 12 bases between. Germline V gene lookup returns CDR1 MNHNS and CDR2 SASEGT. The CDR3 loop is CASSEDRSPYEKLFF. In DNA, the CDR3 is TGTGCCAGCAGTGAAGACCGTTCCCCCTATGAAAAACTGTTTTTT.

The chain carries TRBV9 and TRBJ2-1, with D perhaps matching TRBD1 or TRBD2 (6 bases each). V was clipped by 0 bases and J by 2 bases, with 12 bases between them. Looked up from germline, CDR1 is SGDLS and CDR2 is YYNGEE. This CDR3 region has 16 residues. The CDR3 is CASSVGGADAYNEQFF. The CDR3 nucleotides are TGTGCCAGCAGCGTAGGGGGGGCGGACGCCTACAATGAGCAGTTCTTC.

In DNA form, the CDR3 reads TGTGCCAGTAGTATAGGGGCGTCATATGGCTACACCTTC. This codes for CASSIGASYGYTF. The V and J genes are TRBV19 and TRBJ1-2; D remains unclear. V was clipped by 1 base and J by 5 bases, with 8 bases between them. CDR1 and CDR2 from the germline V gene are LNHDA and SQIVND (reference sequence). There are 13 residues in the CDR3.

This clone appeared a single time. CDR3 nucleotide sequence: TGCGCCAGCAGCCATTTTAATGAAAAACTGTTTTTT. Translated, it gives CASSHFNEKLFF. The gene calls are TRBV4-1 and TRBJ1-4; no clear D. The CDR3 sequence is 12 residues long. Germline CDR1 and CDR2: MGHRA and YSYEKL. The germline V and J ends were trimmed by 3 bases and 4 bases, with 3 bases remaining between them.

V usage is TRBV7-3 and J usage is TRBJ2-1, with TRBD1 as a possible D gene (6 bases). Germline V CDR1 and CDR2: SGHTA, FQGTGA. V lost 5 bases and J lost 8, with 13 bases in between. This CDR3 comprises 13 residues. DNA for the CDR3: TGTGCCAGCAGCCCAGGGGACAATGATGAGCAGTTCTTC. It is translated as CASSPGDNDEQFF.

The chain has TRBV7-6 and TRBJ2-1; no clear D. Germline V gene sequence: CDR1 SGHVS, CDR2 FNYEAQ. V lost 2 bases and J 6 bases, leaving 11 bases between the germline ends. This CDR3 comprises 14 residues. The CDR3 spells CASSLIGQINEQFF. In nucleotides, the CDR3 is TGTGCCAGCAGCTTAATCGGGCAGATCAATGAGCAGTTCTTC.

CDR3: CASSERQNDNEQFF. For the CDR3, the DNA is TGTGCCAGCAGTGAACGACAGAACGACAATGAGCAGTTCTTC. This chain links TRBV2 with TRBJ2-1; possible D gene TRBD1, 5 bases. This CDR3 spans 14 amino acids. The V gene's germline CDR1 is SNHLY and CDR2 FYNNEI. V lost 2 bases and J lost 5, with 10 bases in between. The complete variable domain, with remaining parts taken from reference TRBV2 and TRBJ2-1, reads EPEVTQTPSHQVTQMGQEVILRCVPISNHLYFYWYRQILGQKVEFLVSFYNNEISEKSEIFDDQFSVERPDGSNFTLKIRSTKLEDSAMYFCASSERQNDNEQFFGPGTRLTVL.

The chain carries TRBV2 and TRBJ1-3, with D unresolved. Germline V lookup: CDR1 SNHLY, CDR2 FYNNEI. The CDR3 runs 15 residues. V was cut by 3 bases and J by 1 base, with 10 bases left in between. The chain's CDR3 is CASSESGRSGNTIYF. CDR3 DNA: TGTGCCAGCAGTGAGAGTGGCCGATCTGGAAACACCATATATTTT.

The J gene is TRBJ2-1, the V gene TRBV28; D is ambiguous. CDR3 length: 14 residues. The germline V gene has CDR1 MDHEN and CDR2 SYDVKM. V was cut by 11 bases and J by 0 bases, with 14 bases left in between. The CDR3 coding sequence is TGTGCCCCTGTCGCCCTTAGCTCCTACAATGAGCAGTTCTTC. This gives the protein CAPVALSSYNEQFF.

The chain recombines TRBV6-4 with TRBJ2-3; maybe TRBD2 (5 bases). V lost 3 bases and J 1 base, leaving 11 bases between the germline ends. The CDR3 length is 15 residues. Germline V gene lookup returns CDR1 MRHNA and CDR2 SNTAGT. Here the CDR3 reads CASSEGETGTDTQYF. CDR3 sequence (DNA): TGTGCCAGCAGTGAGGGAGAAACGGGCACAGATACGCAGTATTTT.

This clone has a handful of counts. The chain employs TRBV6-1 and TRBJ2-7; 10 bases are shared with TRBD1. The CDR3 is 13 residues long. V gave up 6 bases and J gave up 3 bases; unmatched junction bases: 2. The germline V gene encodes CDR1 MNHNS and CDR2 SASEGT. The CDR3 spells CASSRDRGYEQYF. The CDR3 nucleotides are TGTGCCAGCAGCCGGGACAGGGGCTACGAGCAGTACTTC.

The chain couples TRBV25-1 to TRBJ2-5; 11 nucleotides match TRBD1. Trimming removed 1 base from V and 4 bases from J; junction bases left unmatched: 2. The CDR3 sequence is 15 residues long. From germline, CDR1 is MGHDK and CDR2 SYGVNS. CDR3 sequence: CASSEWDRGVETQYF. DNA of the CDR3: TGTGCCAGCAGTGAATGGGACAGGGGGGTAGAGACCCAGTACTTC.

CDR3 nucleotides: TGTGCCAGCAGCTTTTCTAGCGACACAGATACGCAGTATTTT. Its protein product is CASSFSSDTDTQYF. The chain is built from TRBV7-9 and TRBJ2-3; D possibly corresponds to TRBD2 (6 bases). This CDR3 is 14 amino acids long. The V and J ends lost 3 bases and 2 bases respectively, with 9 bases between them. CDR1 and CDR2 from the germline V gene are SEHNR and FQNEAQ (reference sequence).

Turning to this clone: The junction shows a germline mismatch at one end, possibly a read error. The chain uses TRBV7-2 and TRBJ2-4; 7 bases are a match to TRBD1. CDR3 length: 16 amino acids. Germline V gene data show CDR1 as SGHTA and CDR2 as FQGNSA. In nucleotides, the CDR3 is TGTGCCAGCAGCGGACAGGCCCGGGATCCCTCGATGGGCCGTGACTTC. Translating gives CASSGQARDPSMGRDF.

The V gene is TRBV29-1, the J gene TRBJ2-5; TRBD2 matches 7 bases. This CDR3 has 12 amino acids. Germline V gives CDR1 SQVTM, CDR2 ANQGSEA. Losses at the gene ends were 7 bases for V and 5 bases for J; bases not matched to a gene: 7. CDR3 protein: CSGRSAGETQYF. The CDR3 DNA reads as TGCAGCGGCCGATCAGCGGGGGAGACCCAGTACTTC.

V is TRBV7-2 and J is TRBJ1-4, with D perhaps TRBD1 (5 bases). The germline V gene has CDR1 SGHTA and CDR2 FQGNSA. The CDR3 length is 15 residues. Trimming stripped 6 bases from V and 8 bases from J, with 19 bases between. In DNA form, the CDR3 reads TGTGCCAGCAGTTTACTCAGTGGGGGGGTGGAAAAACTGTTTTTT. Encoded protein: CASSLLSGGVEKLFF.

This chain connects TRBV5-4 to TRBJ2-7, with 10 bases fitting TRBD2. Germline V lookup: CDR1 SGHNT, CDR2 YYREEE (reference sequence). J lost 7 bases, V lost 4 bases, and 11 bases had no gene match. The CDR3 totals 15 residues. The CDR3 DNA follows: TGTGCCAGCAGCGGGGGCCTAGCGGGAGCCGAAGAGCAGTACTTC. It translates to CASSGGLAGAEEQYF.

The genes are TRBV5-6 and TRBJ1-2; D unclear. Deletions cut 4 bases from V and 5 bases from J, with 18 bases between. This CDR3 is built from 15 residues. Germline V gene lookup returns CDR1 SGHDT and CDR2 YYEEEE. This CDR3 reads CASSPTVLAAYGYTF. DNA for the CDR3: TGTGCCAGCAGCCCGACGGTCCTCGCCGCATATGGCTACACCTTC.

The V and J genes are TRBV27 and TRBJ2-3, with D hard to call. The CDR3 extends over 15 amino acids. In germline, CDR1 is MNHEY, CDR2 SMNVEV (reference sequence). Between the trimmed V and J ends, which lost 5 bases and 1 base, there was a span of 13 bases. The CDR3 coding sequence is TGTGCCAGCAGTGGCGGAACGGTGGGCACAGATACGCAGTATTTT. Its translation is CASSGGTVGTDTQYF.

The chain couples TRBV6-6 to TRBJ2-3, with a possible D match to TRBD1 (5 bases). This CDR3 comprises 14 residues. Looked up from germline, CDR1 is MNHNY and CDR2 is SVGAGI (reference sequence). V lost 2 bases to trimming and J lost 1 base, with 7 bases between them. The CDR3 region has the DNA TGTGCCAGCAGTTACCTAGGGGGCACAGATACGCAGTATTTT. Residues: CASSYLGGTDTQYF.

The chain is built from TRBV18 and TRBJ2-7, with TRBD1 matching over 8 bases. The CDR3 consists of 13 residues. CDR1 is KGHSH, CDR2 LQKENI, per germline. V dropped 3 bases and J dropped 6; count of bases not matched to a gene: 4. CDR3 loop: CASSPGQGAEQYF. The DNA for the CDR3 is TGTGCCAGCTCACCCGGACAGGGAGCCGAGCAGTACTTC.

This chain connects TRBV5-4 to TRBJ2-7; no reliable D call. Per the germline V gene, CDR1 is SGHNT and CDR2 is YYREEE (reference sequence). Trimming left V 0 bases short and J 3 bases short, with 13 bases between. This CDR3 spans 15 amino acids. The CDR3 DNA reads as TGTGCCAGCAGCTTGGCACCGGGCCCCCTCTACGAGCAGTACTTC. Encoded protein: CASSLAPGPLYEQYF.

This chain joins TRBV4-2 and TRBJ2-7; 9 nucleotides align to TRBD2. With V trimmed by 5 bases and J by 5 bases, 4 bases remained unmatched. Looked up from germline, CDR1 is LGHNA and CDR2 is YNFKEQ. The CDR3 extends over 13 amino acids. The CDR3 sequence: CASSEVAGDEQYF. As DNA, the CDR3 is TGTGCCAGCAGCGAGGTAGCGGGAGACGAGCAGTACTTC.

The chain carries TRBV5-1 and TRBJ2-1; D may be TRBD2 (6 bases). CDR3 size: 14 residues. CDR1 and CDR2 (germline): SGHRS, YFSETQ. V was shortened by 4 bases and J by 4 bases, with 12 bases between the two germline ends. This CDR3 reads CASSISGPYNEQFF. DNA of the CDR3: TGCGCCAGCAGCATTAGCGGCCCTTACAATGAGCAGTTCTTC.

The chain uses TRBV5-1 and TRBJ1-4; D remains unclear. Germline V gives CDR1 SGHRS, CDR2 YFSETQ. The V gene lost 1 base and the J gene lost 13 bases, with 14 bases spanning the gap. There are 13 residues in the CDR3. The CDR3 DNA reads as TGCGCCAGCAGCTTGTTTCTGCATATTGGACTGTTTTTT. It specifies CASSLFLHIGLFF.